These 16 T cell receptor beta chains were sequenced from one sample in a study of CD8+CD57+ T cells in acquired aplastic anemia (dated by TCRdb to 2016 to 2019). The instrument was an Illumina HiSeq 2000. Genomic DNA served as template for TCR beta VDJ combination and CDR3 sequence profiling. TCRdb trimmed public reads at Q25 via fastp, called clones via MiXCR and kept in-frame beta chains. Every CDR3 protein is listed once, alongside the most common genes and DNA of its rows. The sample table shows under 150,000 distinct CDR3 sequences, and about 43% are seen once. The top ten clonotypes cover about 2.4% of the sample. Flow cytometry had shown CD8+CD57+ cell expansion in the patients selected for sequencing. The sequencing input was sorted CD4+, CD8+, or CD8+CD57+ T cells (not recorded which) from PBMCs. The receptors here all came from a human donor with aplastic anemia.

The chain has TRBV28 and TRBJ1-1, with D hard to call. From germline, CDR1 is MDHEN and CDR2 SYDVKM. The CDR3 sequence is 12 residues long. Deletions cut 2 bases from V and 5 bases from J, with 6 bases between. CDR3 residues: CASSLRRTEAFF. The DNA for the CDR3 is TGTGCCAGCAGTTTAAGGAGGACTGAAGCTTTCTTT.

This clonotype occurred many times. The V call is TRBV7-9, the J call TRBJ1-2; no definite D call. The germline gives CDR1 SEHNR, CDR2 FQNEAQ (reference sequence). Trimming cost V 1 base and J 2 bases, with 5 bases left between them. This CDR3 comprises 13 residues. As DNA, the CDR3 is TGTGCCAGCAGCTTAGAGGGAAACTATGGCTACACCTTC. It yields the protein CASSLEGNYGYTF.

V gene TRBV28 combines with J gene TRBJ1-4; 8 bases align to TRBD1. In germline, CDR1 is MDHEN, CDR2 SYDVKM. J lost 7 bases, V lost 7 bases, and 8 bases had no gene match. This CDR3 comprises 14 residues. CDR3 sequence (DNA): TGTGCCAGCACCCCGACAGGGGTAGGTGAAAAACTGTTTTTT. Translation: CASTPTGVGEKLFF.

This sequence joins TRBV10-3 and TRBJ2-7, with 7 bases matching TRBD2. CDR1 and CDR2 (germline): ENHRY, SYGVKD. This CDR3 contains 14 residues. The CDR3 protein is CAVSKGGGAYVQYV. CDR3 in DNA: TGTGCCGTCAGCAAAGGCGGGGGTGCCTACGTGCAGTACGTC.

Only a few counts were recorded for this clonotype. The CDR3: CASSPYSGGRTDTQYF. As DNA, the CDR3 is TGTGCCAGCAGTCCCTATAGTGGGGGCCGGACAGATACGCAGTATTTT. The chain is built from TRBV6-1 and TRBJ2-3, with D perhaps TRBD1 (6 bases). Germline assignment: CDR1 MNHNS and CDR2 SASEGT. The CDR3 contains 16 residues. V lost 5 bases, J lost 3 bases, and 18 bases lay in between.

Ten or more counts support this clonotype. V gene TRBV11-2 combines with J gene TRBJ2-4; D might be TRBD1 (7 bases). There are 13 residues in the CDR3. The V gene's germline CDR1 is SGHAT and CDR2 FQNNGV. V shed 4 bases and J shed 8 bases, with 12 bases lying between them. The CDR3 DNA reads TGTGCCAGCAGCTCTCAGGGGGGAGACATTCAGTACTTC. This codes for CASSSQGGDIQYF.

This clonotype was seen many times. This rearrangement joins TRBV12-3 or TRBV12-4 to TRBJ2-4, with TRBD2 matching 7 bases. J was trimmed by 11 bases and V by 5 bases; bases with no gene match: 6. CDR3 length: 12 residues. CDR3 bases: TGTGCCAGCAGTCCGAAGCGGGACCTTCAGTACTTC. Translating it yields CASSPKRDLQYF.

This clonotype was seen at least ten times. The V gene is TRBV7-8, the J gene TRBJ2-5, with D possibly TRBD1 on 6 matching bases. The CDR3 extends over 15 amino acids. CDR1 and CDR2 (germline): SGHVS, FQNEAQ. V shed 2 bases and J shed 1 base, with 11 bases lying between them. CDR3 DNA: TGTGCCAGCAGCTTAAAGAGGACAGCCCAAGAGACCCAGTACTTC. Translated: CASSLKRTAQETQYF.

The chain uses TRBV2 and TRBJ2-3; no clear D. The CDR3 runs to 14 residues. Germline V gives CDR1 SNHLY, CDR2 FYNNEI. The V end was cut by 0 bases, the J end by 6 bases, with 10 bases between. The CDR3 protein is CASSEAPTSDTQYF. The CDR3 bases are TGTGCCAGCAGTGAAGCCCCAACATCGGATACGCAGTATTTT.

The chain uses TRBV25-1 and TRBJ2-2; unclear D gene. V was clipped by 4 bases and J by 8 bases, with 11 bases between them. Germline CDR1 is MGHDK and CDR2 is SYGVNS. The CDR3 consists of 13 residues. Here the CDR3 DNA reads TGTGCCAGCAGTGGGGCCCTAAGAGGGGAGCTGTTTTTT. Its translation is CASSGALRGELFF.

This clonotype was detected a few times. This may arise from a read error, as a much more abundant clone is one base away. The CDR3 is CSASRRGVRHEQYF. DNA for the CDR3: TGCAGTGCTAGCCGGCGGGGAGTTCGGCACGAGCAGTACTTC. This chain links TRBV20-1 with TRBJ2-7; tentatively, D is TRBD2 (6 bases). Trimming cost V 3 bases and J 5 bases, with 17 bases left between them. Germline CDR1 and CDR2: DFQATT and SNEGSKA (reference sequence). The CDR3 extends over 14 amino acids.

This clonotype was seen a single time. V is TRBV4-1 and J is TRBJ1-3; D is uncertain. Germline V CDR1 and CDR2: MGHRA, YSYEKL. The CDR3 consists of 15 residues. The germline V and J ends were trimmed by 2 bases and 1 base, with 9 bases remaining between them. The CDR3 DNA reads as TGCGCCAGCAGCCAAACCGGTTATTCTGGAAACACCATATATTTT. Translated: CASSQTGYSGNTIYF.

This clonotype was detected only a few times. The chain employs TRBV11-3 and TRBJ2-7; D may be TRBD1 or TRBD2 (5 bases each). Germline lookup yields CDR1 SGHNT and CDR2 YENEEA. V was pared by 1 base and J by 7 bases, with 17 bases between. The CDR3 has 15 amino acids. The CDR3 region has the DNA TGTGCCAGCAGCTTAGGAAGAGGGGCCCAAGGGGAGCAGTACTTC. Residues: CASSLGRGAQGEQYF.

The genes are TRBV11-1 and TRBJ1-5; the match to TRBD1 covers 7 bases. There are 16 residues in the CDR3. The V segment lost 4 bases and the J segment 0 bases; nucleotides outside the gene matches: 6. Germline CDR1 reads SGHAT; CDR2 reads FQDESV (reference sequence). The CDR3, as DNA: TGTGCCAGCAGCTCGGACAGGCAATCTAGCAATCAGCCCCAGCATTTT. Its translation is CASSSDRQSSNQPQHF. Full variable domain (missing parts from reference TRBV11-1 and TRBJ1-5): EAEVAQSPRYKITEKSQAVAFWCDPISGHATLYWYRQILGQGPELLVQFQDESVVDDSQLPKDRFSAERLKGVDSTLKIQPAELGDSAMYLCASSSDRQSSNQPQHFGDGTRLSIL.

This chain uses TRBV25-1 with TRBJ2-1; 10 bases are shared with TRBD1. Trimming removed 4 bases from V and 7 bases from J; junction bases left unmatched: 4. CDR3 size: 14 residues. Germline assignment: CDR1 MGHDK and CDR2 SYGVNS. In DNA form, the CDR3 reads TGTGCCAGCAGTGTCGGGACAGGGGCGAATGAGCAGTTCTTC. This sequence encodes CASSVGTGANEQFF.

This clonotype was seen a handful of times. The chain links TRBV18 to TRBJ2-3; weak D call: TRBD2 (5 bases). V shed 2 bases and J shed 8 bases, with 8 bases lying between them. Germline assignment: CDR1 KGHSH and CDR2 LQKENI. CDR3 length: 12 amino acids. The CDR3 DNA reads TGTGCCAGCTCACCAGGGAGCGGTACGCAGTATTTT. It yields the protein CASSPGSGTQYF.